A selection of T cell receptor beta chains follows, all from one sample in a study of blood T cells in healthy people across ages. TCRdb reprocessed the 5' RACE reads via MiXCR and lists one record per CDR3 protein. The sample holds about 680,000 distinct CDR3 sequences, roughly 49% seen once. The sequenced material came from blood. Receptors originate from a woman aged 55-70 years in good health. Both conserved end residues are part of each CDR3.

len: 14
v_gene: TRBV6-6
CDR3aa: CASSYSTGAYEQYF

len: 19
v_gene: TRBV4-3
CDR3aa: CASSQTPKILAEKSYEQYF

len: 13
v_gene: TRBV20-1
CDR3aa: CSAQPGAARSGFF

len: 13
v_gene: TRBV9
CDR3aa: CASSKRVAETQYF

len: 14
v_gene: TRBV7-2
CDR3aa: CASSPPQGRETQYF

len: 16
v_gene: TRBV27
CDR3aa: CASSLLAGGPYYEQFF

len: 15
v_gene: TRBV9
CDR3aa: CASSVDISSYNEQFF

len: 13
v_gene: TRBV29-1
CDR3aa: CSVRGGRPDTQYF

len: 15
v_gene: TRBV20-1
CDR3aa: CSAREGSGTFYEQYF

len: 16
v_gene: TRBV20-1
CDR3aa: CSARTVIAGRSYEQYF

len: 13
v_gene: TRBV15
CDR3aa: CATSIISGYEQYF

len: 12
v_gene: TRBV27
CDR3aa: CASRRGASEQFF

len: 14
v_gene: TRBV20-1
CDR3aa: CSARDRSGISEQFF

len: 17
v_gene: TRBV11-2
CDR3aa: CASSLSGRTSSYNEQFF

len: 15
v_gene: TRBV27
CDR3aa: CASSLSTGGDTEAFF

len: 16
v_gene: TRBV7-2
CDR3aa: CASSLSSGASAYEQYF

len: 13
v_gene: TRBV10-3
CDR3aa: CAISESRTGGYTF

len: 14
v_gene: TRBV18
CDR3aa: CASSPNQGLTEAFF

len: 16
v_gene: TRBV6-2/TRBV6-3
CDR3aa: CASSYPTGGDNYEQYF

len: 13
v_gene: TRBV2
CDR3aa: CASSGDGPDEQFF

len: 14
v_gene: TRBV4-2
CDR3aa: CASSQGQLDSEQFF

len: 16
v_gene: TRBV20-1
CDR3aa: CSARGFLAGRPDEQYF

len: 15
v_gene: TRBV5-4
CDR3aa: CASSLEAGKYNEQFF

len: 15
v_gene: TRBV7-6
CDR3aa: CASSIAGGPSYEQYF

len: 15
v_gene: TRBV5-5
CDR3aa: CASSPWAGTNYGYTF

len: 13
v_gene: TRBV5-1
CDR3aa: CASSLSNVAEQYF

len: 14
v_gene: TRBV7-9
CDR3aa: CASSFFGAEETQYF

len: 11
v_gene: TRBV20-1
CDR3aa: CSAQQGDEQFF

len: 11
v_gene: TRBV10-3
CDR3aa: CAISEGGGYTF

len: 13
v_gene: TRBV2
CDR3aa: CASSGMGTDTQYF

len: 12
v_gene: TRBV25-1
CDR3aa: CASSEFPRIQYF